This TCR beta chain was documented in a study of naive and memory T cell subsets. In germline, CDR1 is MNHEY, CDR2 SVGEGT. Trimming pared 2 bases from V and 1 base from J, leaving 12 bases between. This CDR3 is 15 amino acids long. Findings and caveats of the study: Possibly reflecting memory cells re-expressing CD45RA, a few larger clonotypes occurred in naive repertoires, especially CD8. A clonotype means one alpha or beta sequence, not an alpha/beta pair.

This clonotype was recorded many times. Its target is unknown. Both TRBC1 and TRBC2 were covered by a beta constant-region primer of two equimolar oligonucleotides. Four rounds of PCR amplified the ligated cDNA using nested alpha and beta constant-region primers plus SP2. TCRdb recomputed calls from the UMI-ligation and nested PCR reads with MiXCR, one row per CDR3 protein. The sample consists of over 90,000 distinct CDR3 sequences, 10% to 12% of them appearing once. The origin of this receptor is a human donor in good health. The sequencing sample was made of naive CD4+ T cells from blood. The J gene is TRBJ2-7, the V gene TRBV6-2 or TRBV6-3; D is possibly TRBD1 (5 bases). This chain's CDR3 is CASSYATGKSYEQYF. The CDR3 DNA sequence: TGTGCCAGCAGTTACGCCACAGGCAAATCCTACGAGCAGTACTTC.